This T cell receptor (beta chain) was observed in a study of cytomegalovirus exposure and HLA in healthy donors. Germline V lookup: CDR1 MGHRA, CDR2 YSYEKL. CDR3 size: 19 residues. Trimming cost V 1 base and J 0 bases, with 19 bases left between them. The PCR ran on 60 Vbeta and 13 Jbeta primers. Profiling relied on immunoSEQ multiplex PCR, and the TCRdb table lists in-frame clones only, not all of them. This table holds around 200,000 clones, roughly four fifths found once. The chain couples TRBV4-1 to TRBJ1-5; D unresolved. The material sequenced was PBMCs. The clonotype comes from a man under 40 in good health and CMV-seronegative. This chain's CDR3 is CASSQVTSGYGNSNQPQHF. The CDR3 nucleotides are TGCGCCAGCAGCCAAGTGACGTCAGGATACGGGAATAGCAATCAGCCCCAGCATTTT.